Shown below are 4 T cell receptor beta chains from a single sample sequenced in a study of early T cells in non-severe SARS-CoV-2 infection. One entry per CDR3 protein, called by TCRdb with MiXCR from the 5' RACE reads. The sample consists of 35,000 to 45,000 distinct CDR3 sequences, 6% to 9.5% of them appearing once. Sequencing was performed on whole blood, taken at baseline. The receptors shown here come from an adult who was a healthcare worker with PCR-confirmed SARS-CoV-2 infection or an uninfected control (not recorded which).

This clonotype showed up many times. The CDR3 here is CASSAWDRAMNEQYF. The CDR3 DNA follows: TGTGCCAGCAGTGCCTGGGACAGGGCAATGAACGAGCAGTACTTC. The chain uses TRBV27 and TRBJ2-7; 9 nucleotides line up with TRBD1. This CDR3 has 15 residues. The trim removed 5 bases at V and 5 bases at J, leaving 10 bases unmatched. Germline V lookup: CDR1 MNHEY, CDR2 SMNVEV (reference sequence).

This clonotype was counted a few times. The gene calls are TRBV10-3 and TRBJ1-6; D is undetermined. This CDR3 is 12 amino acids long. Germline CDR1 and CDR2: ENHRY and SYGVKD. V was shortened by 6 bases and J by 7 bases, with 7 bases between the two germline ends. This CDR3 is CAIRGANSPLHF. The CDR3 DNA sequence: TGTGCCATCAGAGGCGCGAATTCACCCCTCCACTTT.

This clonotype was seen many times. The chain carries TRBV12-3 or TRBV12-4 and TRBJ2-6, with 8 bases fitting TRBD1. The CDR3 is 15 amino acids. After removal of 6 bases from V and 3 bases from J, the junction contained 4 bases not matched to a gene. The CDR3 DNA sequence: TGTGCCAGCAGGCAGGGGGCTAGTGGGGCCAACGTCCTGACTTTC. Translation gives CASRQGASGANVLTF.

This clonotype was seen only a few times. DNA of the CDR3: TGCAGTGCTAAAACGCAGGGTAATCAGCCCCAGCATTTT. The encoded protein is CSAKTQGNQPQHF. The chain recombines TRBV20-1 with TRBJ1-5; maybe TRBD1 (5 bases). CDR1 is DFQATT, CDR2 SNEGSKA, per germline (reference sequence). Trimming left V 4 bases short and J 4 bases short, with 11 bases between. This CDR3 contains 13 residues.